This TCR beta chain was recovered during a study of blood T cell repertoires in COVID-19. Generated by immunoSEQ multiplex PCR, the TCRdb table keeps only in-frame clones and is missing some. The data hold a few hundred thousand clones, with roughly 83% observed a single time. Trimming took off 11 bases at V and 9 bases at J, with 23 bases between the two ends. CDR1 is MGHDK and CDR2 is SYGVNS in the germline V gene. The CDR3 consists of 15 residues. The sequence derives from an elderly man with acute or convalescent COVID-19. This chain connects TRBV25-1 to TRBJ1-6; maybe TRBD1 (5 bases). Sequenced: peripheral blood. CDR3 sequence reads: CAGRNLGVGGSPLHF. Written as DNA, the CDR3 is TGTGCCGGGCGCAACTTAGGGGTCGGGGGTTCACCCCTCCACTTT. Complete variable domain (other parts from reference TRBV25-1 and TRBJ1-6): EADIYQTPRYLVIGTGKKITLECSQTMGHDKMYWYQQDPGMELHLIHYSYGVNSTEKGDLSSESTVSRIRTEHFPLTLESARPSHTSQYLCAGRNLGVGGSPLHFGNGTRLTVT.